This passage covers 24 T cell receptor beta chains from one sample sequenced in a study of cytomegalovirus exposure and HLA in healthy donors. Researchers ran the PCR with 60 Vbeta and 13 Jbeta primers. Data came from immunoSEQ multiplex PCR; TCRdb stores just in-frame clones and leaves some out. Of about 160,000 clones in the sample, roughly four fifths were seen once. The sequencing sample was made of PBMCs. The receptors originated from a man aged 50 to 60 in good health and CMV-seropositive.

This clone was observed once. The genes are TRBV7-9 and TRBJ2-1; tentatively, D is TRBD2 (6 bases). V lost 6 bases, J lost 4 bases, and 19 bases lay in between. In germline, CDR1 is SEHNR, CDR2 FQNEAQ (reference sequence). The length of the CDR3 is 16 residues. CDR3 DNA: TGTGCCAGCAGATACCCCGGCGGAGGGGATTACAATGAGCAGTTCTTC. This encodes CASRYPGGGDYNEQFF.

V gene TRBV29-1 combines with J gene TRBJ2-7; D is possibly TRBD1 (6 bases). CDR1 is SQVTM and CDR2 is ANQGSEA in the germline V gene. This CDR3 is 13 amino acids long. The V gene lost 7 bases and the J gene lost 6 bases, with 19 bases spanning the gap. CDR3 nucleotides: TGCAGCGCCCAGGGGTATACGACCCCCGAGCAGTACTTC. Translation: CSAQGYTTPEQYF.

This sequence joins TRBV14 and TRBJ1-2, with D tentatively TRBD1 (5 bases). CDR1 is SGHDN and CDR2 is FVKESK in the germline V gene. V was cut by 3 bases and J by 3 bases, with 17 bases left in between. The CDR3 sequence is 16 residues long. The DNA of the CDR3 is TGTGCCAGCAGCCAGTTGATCAGTTGGGACTACTATGGCTACACCTTC. This codes for CASSQLISWDYYGYTF.

This clone has just one count. V gene TRBV2 combines with J gene TRBJ2-3, with TRBD1 as a possible D gene (5 bases). CDR1 and CDR2 from the germline V gene are SNHLY and FYNNEI. V lost 6 bases to trimming and J lost 0 bases, with 10 bases between them. The CDR3 extends over 14 amino acids. The CDR3 sequence is CASRPGSSTDTQYF. The CDR3 nucleotides are TGTGCCAGCAGGCCAGGGTCCAGCACAGATACGCAGTATTTT.

This chain uses TRBV4-2 with TRBJ2-5; tentative D call: TRBD2 (6 bases). The germline CDR1 and CDR2 sequences are LGHNA and YNFKEQ. With 1 base removed from V and 1 base from J, the gap between germline ends came to 13 bases. This CDR3 has 16 residues. CDR3 sequence reads: CASSQAGRGSQETQYF. The CDR3 coding sequence is TGTGCCAGCAGCCAAGCTGGACGGGGGAGCCAAGAGACCCAGTACTTC.

The V call is TRBV5-1, the J call TRBJ2-1; D might be TRBD2 (7 bases). The CDR3 runs to 13 residues. The V gene's germline CDR1 is SGHRS and CDR2 YFSETQ. V lost 4 bases and J lost 7, with 12 bases in between. The CDR3 here is CASSPEGGNEQFF. Written as DNA, the CDR3 is TGCGCCAGCAGCCCGGAGGGGGGGAATGAGCAGTTCTTC.

The J gene is TRBJ2-7, the V gene TRBV5-1; 7 nucleotides match TRBD2. The trim removed 0 bases at V and 6 bases at J, leaving 6 bases unmatched. Germline values: CDR1 SGHRS, CDR2 YFSETQ. The CDR3 runs to 14 residues. The CDR3 DNA sequence: TGCGCCAGCAGCTTGGGGGGAGGGGCCGGCGAGCAGTACTTC. Protein sequence: CASSLGGGAGEQYF.

About this clone itself: The junction does not match germline at one end; this may be a read error. The rearrangement links TRBV7-9 to TRBJ1-2; 7 nucleotides align to TRBD1. CDR1 and CDR2 from the germline V gene are SEHNR and FQNEAQ (reference sequence). The CDR3 totals 14 residues. Written as DNA, the CDR3 is TGTGCCAGCAGCCCTCGGACAGGAAACTTTGGCTACACCTTC. Translated, it gives CASSPRTGNFGYTF.

The chain links TRBV28 to TRBJ1-5; no definite D call. The CDR3 length is 17 residues. V lost 2 bases, J lost 4 bases, and 18 bases lay in between. Germline values: CDR1 MDHEN, CDR2 SYDVKM. The CDR3 nucleotides are TGTGCCAGCAGTTTAATCCACCAGTCGGCAGGAAATCAGCCCCAGCATTTT. Its translation: CASSLIHQSAGNQPQHF.

The chain links TRBV5-1 to TRBJ2-5, with TRBD2 matching over 10 bases. V lost 6 bases to trimming and J lost 1 base; unmatched junction nucleotides: 6. CDR3 length equals 15 residues. Germline-derived CDR1 and CDR2 are SGHRS and YFSETQ. CDR3 protein: CASKSSGRSQETQYF. For the CDR3, the DNA is TGCGCCAGCAAGAGTAGCGGGAGGTCCCAAGAGACCCAGTACTTC.

CDR3 coding DNA: TGTCCAAAGCGCCAAGGGGAGGGAGCTTTCTTT. Translated: CPKRQGEGAFF. J is TRBJ1-1 and V is TRBV11-3; TRBD1 might be the D (5 bases). This CDR3 has 11 residues. CDR1 is SGHNT, CDR2 YENEEA, per germline.

The chain recombines TRBV5-1 with TRBJ1-2, with 9 bases that match TRBD1. The CDR3 has 16 residues. The J segment lost 3 bases and the V segment lost 0 bases, leaving 6 bases of the junction unmatched. Looked up from germline, CDR1 is SGHRS and CDR2 is YFSETQ. The CDR3 protein is CASSLAHWDRDYGYTF. The CDR3 DNA reads as TGCGCCAGCAGCTTGGCACATTGGGACAGGGACTATGGCTACACCTTC.

Worth noting for this clone: In the same sample, other DNA sequences code for this CDR3. The chain combines TRBV28 with TRBJ1-2; no definite D call. The CDR3 has 13 amino acids. The ends were cut back, 2 bases at V and 2 bases at J, with 6 bases in the middle. Germline lookup yields CDR1 MDHEN and CDR2 SYDVKM. CDR3 loop: CASSLRGNYGYTF. CDR3 DNA: TGTGCCAGCAGTTTAAGAGGGAACTATGGCTACACCTTC.

The CDR3 DNA reads TGTGCCAGCAGCTTGGGGACAGAAGGCGGGGAGCTGTTTTTT. As protein: CASSLGTEGGELFF. The genes are TRBV5-6 and TRBJ2-2, with D possibly matching TRBD1 (6 bases). CDR3 length equals 14 residues. Looked up from germline, CDR1 is SGHDT and CDR2 is YYEEEE. The germline V and J ends were trimmed by 0 bases and 7 bases, with 10 bases remaining between them.

This chain uses TRBV13 with TRBJ2-7; D perhaps matches TRBD1 (6 bases). Germline V gene lookup returns CDR1 PRHDT and CDR2 FYEKMQ (reference sequence). This CDR3 is built from 15 residues. V gave up 0 bases and J gave up 4 bases, with 13 bases separating them. The CDR3 DNA is TGTGCCAGCAGCTTAGGGGGCCGGCAGGGGTACGAGCAGTACTTC. It encodes CASSLGGRQGYEQYF. Full variable domain (remainder filled in from reference TRBV13 and TRBJ2-7): AAGVIQSPRHLIKEKRETATLKCYPIPRHDTVYWYQQGPGQDPQFLISFYEKMQSDKGSIPDRFSAQQFSDYHSELNMSSLELGDSALYFCASSLGGRQGYEQYFGPGTRLTVT.

The CDR3 protein is CASSPLDRQETQYF. CDR3 DNA sequence: TGTGCCAGCTCACCCCTCGACAGGCAAGAGACCCAGTACTTC. V is TRBV18 and J is TRBJ2-5, with D maybe TRBD1 (6 bases). The CDR3 covers 14 residues. CDR1 and CDR2 from the germline V gene are KGHSH and LQKENI. The V and J ends lost 3 bases and 2 bases respectively, with 10 bases between them.

The chain recombines TRBV9 with TRBJ2-3; 7 nucleotides agree with TRBD2. The length of the CDR3 is 16 residues. In germline, CDR1 is SGDLS, CDR2 YYNGEE. V lost 0 bases, J lost 2 bases, and 6 bases stayed unmatched. Written as DNA, the CDR3 is TGTGCCAGCAGCGTAGGTGGGGGGAGGGTCACAGATACGCAGTATTTT. As protein: CASSVGGGRVTDTQYF.

The chain uses TRBV9 and TRBJ1-4; TRBD1 is a possible D gene (5 bases). The ends were cut back, 0 bases at V and 7 bases at J, with 16 bases in the middle. The CDR3 length is 16 residues. Germline loops: CDR1 SGDLS, CDR2 YYNGEE. The CDR3 DNA follows: TGTGCCAGCAGCGTAGGGACGGGGGAGTTTCTTGAAAAACTGTTTTTT. Protein: CASSVGTGEFLEKLFF. The entire variable domain, with the rest obtained from reference TRBV9 and TRBJ1-4, is as follows: DSGVTQTPKHLITATGQRVTLRCSPRSGDLSVYWYQQSLDQGLQFLIQYYNGEERAKGNILERFSAQQFPDLHSELNLSSLELGDSALYFCASSVGTGEFLEKLFFGSGTQLSVL.

The rearrangement links TRBV19 to TRBJ2-4; 12 nucleotides agree with TRBD2. J was trimmed by 8 bases and V by 7 bases; bases with no gene match: 15. Germline loops: CDR1 LNHDA, CDR2 SQIVND (reference sequence). The CDR3 loop spans 17 amino acids. CDR3 protein: CASTPRTSGIPRDIQYF. The CDR3 bases are TGTGCCAGTACCCCCAGGACTAGCGGGATACCCCGGGACATTCAGTACTTC. The full variable domain, completed using reference TRBV19 and TRBJ2-4, is DGGITQSPKYLFRKEGQNVTLSCEQNLNHDAMYWYRQDPGQGLRLIYYSQIVNDFQKGDIAEGYSVSREKKESFPLTVTSAQKNPTAFYLCASTPRTSGIPRDIQYFGAGTRLSVL.

The gene calls are TRBV29-1 and TRBJ2-1; TRBD2 matches at 7 bases. Unmatched junction bases numbered 15, after V lost 3 bases and J lost 4 bases. The germline V gene has CDR1 SQVTM and CDR2 ANQGSEA. The CDR3 is made up of 17 amino acids. CDR3 DNA: TGCAGCGTTGAGGGAGCGGGGACGATTGGGTCTTACAATGAGCAGTTCTTC. Amino acid sequence: CSVEGAGTIGSYNEQFF.

This clone showed up just once. This chain uses TRBV30 with TRBJ2-3; no reliable D call. CDR3 size: 13 residues. The germline V gene has CDR1 GTSNPN and CDR2 SVGIG (reference sequence). The V and J ends lost 3 bases and 1 base respectively, with 8 bases between them. CDR3: CAWRAYGTDTQYF. The DNA for the CDR3 is TGTGCCTGGAGGGCTTATGGCACAGATACGCAGTATTTT.

The V call is TRBV7-2, the J call TRBJ2-7, with D perhaps TRBD2 (6 bases). With 1 base removed from V and 5 bases from J, the gap between germline ends came to 15 bases. The CDR3 length is 15 residues. Germline CDR1 is SGHTA and CDR2 is FQGNSA. The CDR3 DNA follows: TGTGCCAGCAGCTTAGAAACTAGCTGGGGGGACGAGCAGTACTTC. As protein: CASSLETSWGDEQYF. The full variable domain, rest sourced from reference TRBV7-2 and TRBJ2-7, is GAGVSQSPSNKVTEKGKDVELRCDPISGHTALYWYRQSLGQGLEFLIYFQGNSAPDKSGLPSDRFSAERTGGSVSTLTIQRTQQEDSAVYLCASSLETSWGDEQYFGPGTRLTVT.

This rearrangement joins TRBV28 to TRBJ1-2; D is unresolved. Germline V lookup: CDR1 MDHEN, CDR2 SYDVKM. The CDR3 spans 11 residues. V was cut by 4 bases and J by 7 bases, with 7 bases left in between. The chain's CDR3 is CASSSEGGYTF. The CDR3 coding sequence is TGTGCCAGCAGTTCCGAGGGTGGCTACACCTTC.

The chain joins TRBV27 to TRBJ1-6; D ambiguous. The CDR3 consists of 16 residues. Germline assignment: CDR1 MNHEY and CDR2 SMNVEV (reference sequence). V was clipped by 8 bases and J by 6 bases, with 20 bases between them. DNA for the CDR3: TGTGCCAGCTCCTGGTCGGTCGACACTGCTAATTCACCCCTCCACTTT. Translated: CASSWSVDTANSPLHF.